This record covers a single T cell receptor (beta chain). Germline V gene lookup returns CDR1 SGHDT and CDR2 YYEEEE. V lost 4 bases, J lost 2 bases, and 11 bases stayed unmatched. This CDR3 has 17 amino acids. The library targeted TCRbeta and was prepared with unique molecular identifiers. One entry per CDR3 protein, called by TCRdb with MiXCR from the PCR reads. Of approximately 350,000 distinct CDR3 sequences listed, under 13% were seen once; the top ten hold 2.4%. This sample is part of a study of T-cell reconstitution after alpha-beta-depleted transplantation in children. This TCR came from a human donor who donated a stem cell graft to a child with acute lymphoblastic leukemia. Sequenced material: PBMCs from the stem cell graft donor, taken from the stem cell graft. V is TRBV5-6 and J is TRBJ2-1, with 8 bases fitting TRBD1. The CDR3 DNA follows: TGTGCCAGCAGCCTTGGATCCGGGACAGGTACCTACAATGAGCAGTTCTTC. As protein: CASSLGSGTGTYNEQFF. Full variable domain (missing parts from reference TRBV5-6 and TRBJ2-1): DAGVTQSPTHLIKTRGQQVTLRCSPKSGHDTVSWYQQALGQGPQFIFQYYEEEERQRGNFPDRFSGHQFPNYSSELNVNALLLGDSALYLCASSLGSGTGTYNEQFFGPGTRLTVL.